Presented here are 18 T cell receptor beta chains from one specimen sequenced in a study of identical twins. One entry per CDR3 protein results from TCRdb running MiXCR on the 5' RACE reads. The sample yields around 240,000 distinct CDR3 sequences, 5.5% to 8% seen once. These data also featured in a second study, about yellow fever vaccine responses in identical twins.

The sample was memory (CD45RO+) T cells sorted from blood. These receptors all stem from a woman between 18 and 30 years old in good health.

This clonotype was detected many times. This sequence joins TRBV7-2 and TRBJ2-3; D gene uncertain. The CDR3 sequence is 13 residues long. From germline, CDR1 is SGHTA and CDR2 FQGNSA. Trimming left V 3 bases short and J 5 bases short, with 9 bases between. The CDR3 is CASSFPSRDTQYF. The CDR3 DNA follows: TGTGCCAGCAGCTTCCCGTCTCGAGATACGCAGTATTTT.

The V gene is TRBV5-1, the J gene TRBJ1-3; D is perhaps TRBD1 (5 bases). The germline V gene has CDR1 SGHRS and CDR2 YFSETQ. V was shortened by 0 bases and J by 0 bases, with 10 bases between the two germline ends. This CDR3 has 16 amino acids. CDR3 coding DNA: TGCGCCAGCAGCTTGGGGCAGGGCAACTCTGGAAACACCATATATTTT. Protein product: CASSLGQGNSGNTIYF.

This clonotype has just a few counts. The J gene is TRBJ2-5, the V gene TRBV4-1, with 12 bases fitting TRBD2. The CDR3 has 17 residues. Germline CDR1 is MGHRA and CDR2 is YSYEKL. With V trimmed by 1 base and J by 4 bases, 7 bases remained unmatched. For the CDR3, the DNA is TGCGCCAGCAGCCAAGTGTTAACGACTAGCGGGGGAGAGACCCAGTACTTC. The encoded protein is CASSQVLTTSGGETQYF.

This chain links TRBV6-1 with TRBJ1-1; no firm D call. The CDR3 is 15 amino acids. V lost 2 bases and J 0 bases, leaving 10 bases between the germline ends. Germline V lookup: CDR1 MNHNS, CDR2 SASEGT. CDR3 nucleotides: TGTGCCAGCAGTGAATCTGGAACCATGAACACTGAAGCTTTCTTT. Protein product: CASSESGTMNTEAFF.

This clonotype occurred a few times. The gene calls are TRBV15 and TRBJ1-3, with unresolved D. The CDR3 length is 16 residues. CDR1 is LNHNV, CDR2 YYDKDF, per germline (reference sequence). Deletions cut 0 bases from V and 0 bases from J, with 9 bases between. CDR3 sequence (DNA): TGTGCCACCAGCAGAGATGCCCAATACTCTGGAAACACCATATATTTT. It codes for CATSRDAQYSGNTIYF.

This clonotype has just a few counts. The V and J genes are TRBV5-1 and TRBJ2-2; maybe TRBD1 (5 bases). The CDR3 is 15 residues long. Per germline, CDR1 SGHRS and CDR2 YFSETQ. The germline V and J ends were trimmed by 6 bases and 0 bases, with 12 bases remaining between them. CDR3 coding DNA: TGCGCCAGCACCCAGGGTGGGCCGAACACCGGGGAGCTGTTTTTT. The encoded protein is CASTQGGPNTGELFF.

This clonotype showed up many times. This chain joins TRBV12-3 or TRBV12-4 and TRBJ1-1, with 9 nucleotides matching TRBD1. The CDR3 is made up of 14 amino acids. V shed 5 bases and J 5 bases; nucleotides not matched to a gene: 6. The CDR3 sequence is CASSRQGGGTEAFF. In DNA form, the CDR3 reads TGTGCCAGCAGTAGACAGGGGGGCGGTACTGAAGCTTTCTTT.

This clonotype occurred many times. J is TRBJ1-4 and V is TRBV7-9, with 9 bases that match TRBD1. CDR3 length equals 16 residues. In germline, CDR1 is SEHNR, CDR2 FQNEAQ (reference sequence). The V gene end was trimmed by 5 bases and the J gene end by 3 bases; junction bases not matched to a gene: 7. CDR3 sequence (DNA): TGTGCCAGCAGCCCGACAGGGGGAGGATCTAATGAAAAACTGTTTTTT. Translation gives CASSPTGGGSNEKLFF.

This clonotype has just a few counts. The CDR3 region has the DNA TGTGCCATCAGGGGGGACGGCTCTGGAAACACCATATATTTT. Its translation is CAIRGDGSGNTIYF. The rearrangement links TRBV10-3 to TRBJ1-3, with D possibly TRBD1 on 5 matching bases. The CDR3 sequence is 14 residues long. V lost 6 bases to trimming and J lost 0 bases, with 9 bases between them. The V gene's germline CDR1 is ENHRY and CDR2 SYGVKD.

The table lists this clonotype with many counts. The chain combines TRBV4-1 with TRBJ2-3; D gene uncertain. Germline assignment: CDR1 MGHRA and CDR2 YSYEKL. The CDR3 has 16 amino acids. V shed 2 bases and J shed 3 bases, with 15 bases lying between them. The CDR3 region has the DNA TGCGCCAGCAGCCAACTTATAGGTCCTTCTACAGATACGCAGTATTTT. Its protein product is CASSQLIGPSTDTQYF.

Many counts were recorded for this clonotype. The CDR3 spells CASRRDGTGELFF. Here the CDR3 DNA reads TGTGCCAGCAGGAGGGACGGGACCGGGGAGCTGTTTTTT. The V call is TRBV12-3 or TRBV12-4, the J call TRBJ2-2; D is possibly TRBD1 or TRBD2 (5 bases each). CDR3 length: 13 residues. V gave up 6 bases and J gave up 5 bases, with 10 bases separating them.

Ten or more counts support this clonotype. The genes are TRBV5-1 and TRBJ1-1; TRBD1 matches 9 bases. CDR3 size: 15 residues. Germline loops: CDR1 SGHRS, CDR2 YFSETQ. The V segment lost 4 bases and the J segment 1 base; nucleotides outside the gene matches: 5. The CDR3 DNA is TGCGCCAGCAGCGTCATGGGACAGGGGAACACTGAAGCTTTCTTT. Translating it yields CASSVMGQGNTEAFF.

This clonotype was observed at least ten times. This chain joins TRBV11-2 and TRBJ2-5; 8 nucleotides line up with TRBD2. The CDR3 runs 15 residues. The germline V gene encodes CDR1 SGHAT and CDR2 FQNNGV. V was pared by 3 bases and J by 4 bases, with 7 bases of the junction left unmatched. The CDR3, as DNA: TGTGCCAGCAGCTTCAACAGCGGGGGAATAGAGACCCAGTACTTC. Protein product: CASSFNSGGIETQYF.

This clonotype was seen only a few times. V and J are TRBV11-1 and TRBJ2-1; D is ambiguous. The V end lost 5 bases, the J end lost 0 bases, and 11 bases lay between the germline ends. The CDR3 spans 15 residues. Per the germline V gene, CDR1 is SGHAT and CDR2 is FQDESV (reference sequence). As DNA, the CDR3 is TGTGCCAGCAGCGCCCCAGACCGCTCCTACAATGAGCAGTTCTTC. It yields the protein CASSAPDRSYNEQFF.

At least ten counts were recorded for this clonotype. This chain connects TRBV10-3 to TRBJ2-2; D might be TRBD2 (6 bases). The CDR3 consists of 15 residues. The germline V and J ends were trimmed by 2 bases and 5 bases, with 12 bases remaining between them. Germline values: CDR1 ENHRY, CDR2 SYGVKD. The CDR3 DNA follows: TGTGCCATCAGTGAGAGGTCGGGGGTGACCGGGGAGCTGTTTTTT. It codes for CAISERSGVTGELFF.

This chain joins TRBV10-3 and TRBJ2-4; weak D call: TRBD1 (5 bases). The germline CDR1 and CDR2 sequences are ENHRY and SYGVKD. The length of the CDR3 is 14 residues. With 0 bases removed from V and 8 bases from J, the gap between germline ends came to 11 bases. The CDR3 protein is CAISESRTMDIQYF. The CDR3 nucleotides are TGTGCCATCAGTGAGTCGCGGACAATGGACATTCAGTACTTC.

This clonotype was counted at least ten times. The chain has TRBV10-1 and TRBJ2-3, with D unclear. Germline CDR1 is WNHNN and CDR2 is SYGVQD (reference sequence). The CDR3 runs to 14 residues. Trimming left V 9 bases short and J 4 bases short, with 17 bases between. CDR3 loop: CASHPVGIPDTQYF. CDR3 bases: TGCGCCAGTCACCCGGTGGGGATCCCAGATACGCAGTATTTT.

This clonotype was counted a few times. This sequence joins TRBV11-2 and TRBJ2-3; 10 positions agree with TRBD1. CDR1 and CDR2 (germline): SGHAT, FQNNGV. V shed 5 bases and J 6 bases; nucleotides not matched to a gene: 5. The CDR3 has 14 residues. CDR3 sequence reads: CASSPTGGVDTQYF. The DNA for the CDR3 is TGTGCCAGCAGCCCGACAGGGGGCGTTGATACGCAGTATTTT.